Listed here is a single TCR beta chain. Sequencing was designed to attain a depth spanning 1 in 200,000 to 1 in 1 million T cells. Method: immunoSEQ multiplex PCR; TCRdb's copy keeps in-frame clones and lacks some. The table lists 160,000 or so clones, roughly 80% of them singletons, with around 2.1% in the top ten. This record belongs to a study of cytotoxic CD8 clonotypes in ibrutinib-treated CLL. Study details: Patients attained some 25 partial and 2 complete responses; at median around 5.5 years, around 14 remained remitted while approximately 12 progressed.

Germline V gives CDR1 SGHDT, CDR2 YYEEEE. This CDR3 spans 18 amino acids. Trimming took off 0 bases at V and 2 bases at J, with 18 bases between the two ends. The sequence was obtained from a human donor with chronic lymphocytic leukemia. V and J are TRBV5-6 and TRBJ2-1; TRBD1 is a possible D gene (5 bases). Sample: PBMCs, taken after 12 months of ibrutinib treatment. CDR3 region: CASSLESWALGAYNEQFF. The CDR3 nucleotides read TGTGCCAGCAGCTTGGAAAGTTGGGCTTTAGGGGCCTACAATGAGCAGTTCTTC. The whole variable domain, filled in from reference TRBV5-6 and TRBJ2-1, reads DAGVTQSPTHLIKTRGQQVTLRCSPKSGHDTVSWYQQALGQGPQFIFQYYEEEERQRGNFPDRFSGHQFPNYSSELNVNALLLGDSALYLCASSLESWALGAYNEQFFGPGTRLTVL.